Here is one T cell receptor (beta chain) with its context. Per germline, CDR1 SGDLS and CDR2 YYNGEE. CDR3 length: 16 residues. Trimming took 4 bases from V and 7 from J, leaving 21 bases between them. This sample was included in a study of blood T cell repertoires in COVID-19. The wider study: Whether acute or convalescent, the COVID-19 samples came from the United States, Italy and Spain.

Original analysis: From reference gene primer amplification, estimates of nucleated cell counts were derived. Here immunoSEQ multiplex PCR was the method, and the copy in TCRdb shows in-frame clones only, minus some. V and J calls and clone size are as listed in that table; D and trimming were resolved from the DNA. The table includes approximately 210,000 clones, more than 70% detected once. The specimen was peripheral blood. The chain is built from TRBV9 and TRBJ2-4, with D possibly matching TRBD2 (5 bases). This sequence was found in a human donor in a cohort sampled during active COVID-19. The CDR3 protein is CASSPEGSRLLNIQYF. In nucleotides, the CDR3 is TGTGCCAGCAGCCCCGAGGGCTCACGTCTTTTGAACATTCAGTACTTC.